This TCR beta chain was recovered during a study of resident and recirculating memory T cells in vitiligo (dated 2018 in TCRdb). For the wider study: The study took epidermis from shave biopsies of two lesional and two nonlesional sites, plus PBMCs, from each of a few stable vitiligo patients for TCR beta sequencing. Right before genomic DNA was extracted using the Qiagen DNeasy Blood & Tissue Kit, the samples were homogenized with no cell sorting step. Human TCR beta sequencing was used to test whether specific clones in lesional vitiligo skin differed from clones in nonlesional skin and blood.

What the research found in general, with its limitations: Even within a single patient, overlap and correlation analysis found no significant repertoire overlap between any biopsies apart from each lesion compared with itself. Working out how much the T cell clones identified in the vitiligo lesions and the human Trm versus Tcm pools each contribute will require future mechanistic studies. Clonality was not the same from one vitiligo lesion to another, and no unique dominant TCR clone turned up. Because TCR sequences were not shared across biopsy sites or across patients, the findings suggest that different lesions are infiltrated by different T cell clones, a pattern described as private specificity.

Stable vitiligo was defined as no change in lesions over the previous 6 months. To count as stable, patients also needed to show no confetti depigmentation, which is a clinical sign of active vitiligo. Patients who had been treated within the previous three months were excluded. Ficoll density gradient centrifugation was used to isolate PBMCs from heparinized blood, after which the PBMCs were flash-frozen. This clone was recorded once. The antigen it recognizes is unknown. Nothing much larger sits one base from this clone, and base qualities are not available. TCR beta chains were amplified from genomic DNA using the immunoSEQ hsTCRB kit. The immunoSEQ service sequenced the TCR beta libraries on an Illumina MiSeq instrument. The original pipeline was this. The immunoSEQ Analyzer was used to analyze the repertoire data. TCRdb holds this immuneACCESS table with in-frame rearrangements only. Some clones are missing; in checked studies, unresolved V genes explain under half, and the rest has no known cause. The DNA gave D and trimming, while V, J and clone size come from that table. Within this sample are 72,000 or so clones, with around 90% of them counted one time only. More than 4.5% of the sample is taken by the ten largest.

Ends trimmed: V by 4 bases, J by 0 bases; bases unmatched to a gene: 6. The germline V gene (reference sequence) specifies LNHDA as CDR1 and SQIVND as CDR2. The CDR3 runs 17 residues from the cysteine to the phenylalanine. Only the CDR3 DNA stays, 51 bases, in frame from base 1. Sequenced input: blood. The V and J genes are TRBV19 and TRBJ1-5; 10 middle bases align to TRBD1. The receptor was isolated from a male donor with vitiligo. The nucleotide sequence is given as TGTGCCAGTAGTAGGGGACAGGGGAGGGCTAGCAATCAGCCCCAGCATTTT. The translation is CASSRGQGRASNQPQHF. Extended through the reference TRBV19 and TRBJ1-5 proteins, this CDR3 yields the full variable domain: DGGITQSPKYLFRKEGQNVTLSCEQNLNHDAMYWYRQDPGQGLRLIYYSQIVNDFQKGDIAEGYSVSREKKESFPLTVTSAQKNPTAFYLCASSRGQGRASNQPQHFGDGTRLSIL.